This TCR beta chain emerged from a study of blood T cell repertoires in COVID-19. Study-level information: Both acute and convalescent COVID-19 samples were obtained from the United States, Italy and Spain. From T cells, B-cell-depleted T cells, or PBMCs came the material, which was cDNA or gDNA.

Authors' data handling: Estimates of nucleated cell counts were drawn from the amplification of reference gene primers. The assay was immunoSEQ multiplex PCR, and TCRdb's table has in-frame clones only and misses some. V and J calls and clone size are as listed in that table; D and trimming were resolved from the DNA. The sample holds roughly 220,000 clones, about 80% seen once. The CDR3 runs 15 residues. The V gene's germline CDR1 is SGDLS and CDR2 YYNGEE. The ends were cut back, 3 bases at V and 2 bases at J, with 15 bases in the middle. The chain is built from TRBV9 and TRBJ2-7, with a tentative D call TRBD1 (5 bases). The source is a woman aged 55-69 years with acute or convalescent COVID-19. The sequencing input was peripheral blood. CDR3 amino acids: CASSAQGGVAYEQYF. DNA for the CDR3: TGTGCCAGCAGCGCCCAGGGCGGCGTAGCCTACGAGCAGTACTTC. Variable domain in full (rest from reference TRBV9 and TRBJ2-7): DSGVTQTPKHLITATGQRVTLRCSPRSGDLSVYWYQQSLDQGLQFLIQYYNGEERAKGNILERFSAQQFPDLHSELNLSSLELGDSALYFCASSAQGGVAYEQYFGPGTRLTVT.